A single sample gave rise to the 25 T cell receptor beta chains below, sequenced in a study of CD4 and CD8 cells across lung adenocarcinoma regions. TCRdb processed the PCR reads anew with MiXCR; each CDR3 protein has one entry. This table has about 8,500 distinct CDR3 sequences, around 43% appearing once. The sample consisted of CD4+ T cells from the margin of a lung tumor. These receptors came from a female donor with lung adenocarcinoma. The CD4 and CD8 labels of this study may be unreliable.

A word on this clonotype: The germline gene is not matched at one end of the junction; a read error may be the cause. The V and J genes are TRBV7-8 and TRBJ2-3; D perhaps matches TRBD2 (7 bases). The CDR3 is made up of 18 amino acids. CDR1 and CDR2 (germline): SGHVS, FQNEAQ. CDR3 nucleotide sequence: TGTGCCAGCAGCTTAGCGGGGGCTGGGGGGAGGGTCCAAGAGACGCAGTATTTC. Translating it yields CASSLAGAGGRVQETQYF.

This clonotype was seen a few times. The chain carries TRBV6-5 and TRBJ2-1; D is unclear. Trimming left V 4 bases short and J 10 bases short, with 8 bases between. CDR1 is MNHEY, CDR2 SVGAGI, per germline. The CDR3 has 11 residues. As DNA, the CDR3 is TGTGCCAGCAGTTTTGCCTACGAGCAGTTCTTC. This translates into CASSFAYEQFF.

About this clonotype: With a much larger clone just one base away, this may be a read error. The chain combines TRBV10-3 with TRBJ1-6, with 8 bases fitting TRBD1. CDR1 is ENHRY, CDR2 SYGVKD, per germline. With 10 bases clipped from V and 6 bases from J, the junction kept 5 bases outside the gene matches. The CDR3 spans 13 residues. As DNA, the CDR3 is TGTGCCAACAATGACAGGGGTAATTCACCCCTCCACTTT. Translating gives CANNDRGNSPLHF.

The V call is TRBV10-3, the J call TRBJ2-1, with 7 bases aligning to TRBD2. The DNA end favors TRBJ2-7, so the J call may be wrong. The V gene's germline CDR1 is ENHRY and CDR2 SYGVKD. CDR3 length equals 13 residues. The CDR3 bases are TGTGCCATCAGCCTCGGGACTACAGACGAGCAGTACTTC. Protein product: CAISLGTTDEQYF.

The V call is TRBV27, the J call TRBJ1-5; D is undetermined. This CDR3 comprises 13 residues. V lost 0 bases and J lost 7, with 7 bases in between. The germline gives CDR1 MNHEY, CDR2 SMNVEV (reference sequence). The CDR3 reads CASSLSWAQPQHF. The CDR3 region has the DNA TGTGCCAGCAGTTTATCTTGGGCCCAGCCCCAGCATTTT.

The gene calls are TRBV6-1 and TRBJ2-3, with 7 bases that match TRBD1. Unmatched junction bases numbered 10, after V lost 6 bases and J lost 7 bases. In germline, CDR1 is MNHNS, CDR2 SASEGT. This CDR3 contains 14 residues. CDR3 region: CASSPTTGLHTQYF. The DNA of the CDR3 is TGTGCCAGCAGCCCAACGACAGGGTTGCATACGCAGTATTTT.

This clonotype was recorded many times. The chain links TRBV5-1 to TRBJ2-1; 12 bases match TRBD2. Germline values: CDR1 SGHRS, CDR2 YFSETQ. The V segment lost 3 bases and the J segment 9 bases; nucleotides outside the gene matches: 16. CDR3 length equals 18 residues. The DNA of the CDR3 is TGCGCCAGCAGCTCCCCTACCCTGACTAGCGGGAGAGGCATTGAGCAGTTCTTC. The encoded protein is CASSSPTLTSGRGIEQFF.

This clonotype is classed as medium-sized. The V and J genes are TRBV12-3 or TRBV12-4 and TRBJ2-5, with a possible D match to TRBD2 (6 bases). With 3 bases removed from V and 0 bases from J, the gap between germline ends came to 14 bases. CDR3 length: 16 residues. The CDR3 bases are TGTGCCAGCAGTTTCGTGGCGGGGTCTAACCAAGAGACCCAGTACTTC. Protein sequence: CASSFVAGSNQETQYF.

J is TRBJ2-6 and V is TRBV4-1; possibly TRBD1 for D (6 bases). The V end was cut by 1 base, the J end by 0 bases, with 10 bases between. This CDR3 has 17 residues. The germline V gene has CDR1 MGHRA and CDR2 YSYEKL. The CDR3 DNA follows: TGCGCCAGCAGCCAAGGGACAGCCAACTCTGGGGCCAACGTCCTGACTTTC. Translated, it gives CASSQGTANSGANVLTF.

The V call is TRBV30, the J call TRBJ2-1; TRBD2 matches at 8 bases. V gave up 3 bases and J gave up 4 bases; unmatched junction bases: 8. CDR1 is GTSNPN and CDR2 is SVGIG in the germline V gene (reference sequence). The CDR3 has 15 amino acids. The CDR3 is CAWRPGGRTYNEQFF. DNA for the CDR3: TGTGCCTGGAGACCCGGCGGGAGGACGTACAATGAGCAGTTCTTC.

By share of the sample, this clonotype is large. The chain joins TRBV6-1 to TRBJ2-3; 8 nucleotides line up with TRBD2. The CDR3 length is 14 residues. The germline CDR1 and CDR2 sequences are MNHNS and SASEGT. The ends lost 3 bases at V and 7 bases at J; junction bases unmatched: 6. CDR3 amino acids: CASSESGGRNTQYF. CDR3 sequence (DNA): TGTGCCAGCAGTGAGAGCGGGGGCCGGAATACGCAGTATTTT.

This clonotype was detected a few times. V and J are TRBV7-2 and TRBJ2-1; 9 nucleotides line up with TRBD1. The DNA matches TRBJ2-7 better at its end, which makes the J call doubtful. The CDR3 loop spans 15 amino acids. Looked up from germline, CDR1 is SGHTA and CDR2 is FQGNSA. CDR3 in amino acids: CASSRRDRVKHEQYF. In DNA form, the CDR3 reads TGTGCCAGCAGCCGCCGGGACAGGGTGAAGCACGAGCAGTACTTC.

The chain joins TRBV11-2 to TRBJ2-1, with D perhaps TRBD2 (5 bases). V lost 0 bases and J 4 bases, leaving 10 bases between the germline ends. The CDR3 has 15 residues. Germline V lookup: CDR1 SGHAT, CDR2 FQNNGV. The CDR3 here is CASSLDLARYNEQFF. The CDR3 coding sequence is TGTGCCAGCAGCTTAGATCTAGCAAGGTACAATGAGCAGTTCTTC.

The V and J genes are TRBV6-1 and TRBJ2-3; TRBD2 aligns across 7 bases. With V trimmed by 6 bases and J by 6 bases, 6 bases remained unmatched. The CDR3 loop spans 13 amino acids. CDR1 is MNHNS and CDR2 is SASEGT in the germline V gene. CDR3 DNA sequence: TGTGCCAGCAGAGCGGGACTATCGGATACGCAGTATTTT. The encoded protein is CASRAGLSDTQYF.

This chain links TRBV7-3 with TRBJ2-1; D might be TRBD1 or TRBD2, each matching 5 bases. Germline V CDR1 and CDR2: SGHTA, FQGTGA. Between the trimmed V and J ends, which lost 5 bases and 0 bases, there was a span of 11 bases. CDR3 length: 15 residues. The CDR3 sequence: CASSPGTFSYNEQFF. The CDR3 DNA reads TGTGCCAGCAGCCCCGGGACCTTCTCCTACAATGAGCAGTTCTTC.

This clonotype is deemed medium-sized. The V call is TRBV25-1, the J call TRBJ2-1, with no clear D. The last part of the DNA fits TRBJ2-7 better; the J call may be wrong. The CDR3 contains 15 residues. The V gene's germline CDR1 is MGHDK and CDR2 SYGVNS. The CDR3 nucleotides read TGTGCCAGCAGTGATCTTGGACCGGGCAGCTACGAGCAGTACTTC. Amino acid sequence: CASSDLGPGSYEQYF.

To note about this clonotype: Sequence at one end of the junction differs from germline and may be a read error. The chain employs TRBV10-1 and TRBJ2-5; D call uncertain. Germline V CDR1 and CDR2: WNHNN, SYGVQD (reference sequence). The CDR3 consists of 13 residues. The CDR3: CGTGVHGPETQYF. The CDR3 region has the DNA TGCGGCACCGGAGTCCATGGCCCAGAGACCCAGTACTTT.

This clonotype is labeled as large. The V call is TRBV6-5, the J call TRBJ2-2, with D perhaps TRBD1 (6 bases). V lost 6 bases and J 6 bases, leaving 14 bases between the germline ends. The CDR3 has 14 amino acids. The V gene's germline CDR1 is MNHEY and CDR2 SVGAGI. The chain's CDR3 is CASRYNRVAGELFF. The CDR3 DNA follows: TGTGCCAGCAGATACAACAGGGTGGCCGGGGAGCTGTTTTTT.

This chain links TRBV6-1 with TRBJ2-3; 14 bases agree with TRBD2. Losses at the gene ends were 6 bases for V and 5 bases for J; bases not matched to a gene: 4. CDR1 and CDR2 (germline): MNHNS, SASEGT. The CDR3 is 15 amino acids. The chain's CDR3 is CASRRLAGGKDTQYF. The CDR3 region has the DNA TGTGCCAGCAGAAGACTAGCGGGAGGGAAAGATACGCAGTATTTT.

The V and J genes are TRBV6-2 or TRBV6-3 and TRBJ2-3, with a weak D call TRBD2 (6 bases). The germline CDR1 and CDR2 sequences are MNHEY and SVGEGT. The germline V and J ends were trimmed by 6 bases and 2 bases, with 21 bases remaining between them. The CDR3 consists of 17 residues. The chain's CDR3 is CASSHRPGLRATDTQYF. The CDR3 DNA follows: TGTGCCAGCAGCCACAGACCGGGACTGCGAGCCACAGATACGCAGTATTTT.

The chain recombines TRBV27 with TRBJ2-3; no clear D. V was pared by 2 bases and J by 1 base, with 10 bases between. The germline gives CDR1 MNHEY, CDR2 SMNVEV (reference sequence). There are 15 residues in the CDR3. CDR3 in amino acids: CASSLMGYGTDTQYF. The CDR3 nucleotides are TGTGCCAGCAGTTTAATGGGGTATGGCACAGATACGCAGTATTTT.

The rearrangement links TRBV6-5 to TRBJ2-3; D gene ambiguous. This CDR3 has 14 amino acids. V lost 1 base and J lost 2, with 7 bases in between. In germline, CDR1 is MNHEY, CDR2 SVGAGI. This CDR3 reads CASSYLHHTDTQYF. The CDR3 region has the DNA TGTGCCAGCAGTTACTTACATCACACAGATACGCAGTATTTT.

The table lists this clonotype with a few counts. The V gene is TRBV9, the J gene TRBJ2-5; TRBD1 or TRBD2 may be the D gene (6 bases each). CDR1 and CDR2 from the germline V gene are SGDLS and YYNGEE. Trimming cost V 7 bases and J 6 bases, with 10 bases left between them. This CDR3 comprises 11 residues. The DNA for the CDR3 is TGTGCCAGCGGGGGGCTTAAGACCCAGTACTTC. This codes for CASGGLKTQYF.

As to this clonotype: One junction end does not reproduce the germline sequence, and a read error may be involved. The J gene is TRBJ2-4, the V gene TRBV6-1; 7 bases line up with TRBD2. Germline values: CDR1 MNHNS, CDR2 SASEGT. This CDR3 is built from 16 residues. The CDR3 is CASKGGAGLAKDIQYF. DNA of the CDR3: TGTGCCAGCAAGGGAGGGGCGGGGTTGGCCAAAGACATTCAGTACTTC.

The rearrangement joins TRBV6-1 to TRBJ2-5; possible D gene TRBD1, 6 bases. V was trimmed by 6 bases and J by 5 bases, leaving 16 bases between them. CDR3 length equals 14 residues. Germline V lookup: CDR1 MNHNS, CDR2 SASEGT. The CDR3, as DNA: TGTGCCAGCAGCCCCGTGGGGGCATGGGAGACCCAGTACTTC. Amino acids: CASSPVGAWETQYF.